The sequence of this T cell receptor (beta chain) was determined in a study of tumor and adjacent non-tumor tissue in lung cancer. Study information: Patients were aged roughly 30 to 76, some 10 men and about five women, stage I to III. Samples averaged roughly 4.3 million productive TCRbeta reads each. Study-level findings and limits: Normal lung showed higher cumulative top 100 clone frequency than tumor. Significantly higher TCR diversity was found in tumor than normal lung.

The library came from three nested PCR rounds adapted from ARM-PCR protocols. One entry per CDR3 protein, called by TCRdb with MiXCR from the multiplex PCR reads. This table has 98,000 or so distinct CDR3 sequences, less than 85% appearing once. The template was RNA from unsorted bulk tissue. The normal lung tissue was taken more than 3 cm from the tumor edge. V was pared by 7 bases and J by 9 bases, with 10 bases of the junction left unmatched. This CDR3 is built from 13 residues. Of note for this clonotype: The antigen is not known.

The source is a man aged 55 to 70 with small cell lung cancer. Sequenced sample: distant non-tumor lung tissue. The chain carries TRBV12-3 or TRBV12-4 and TRBJ2-5, with 8 positions matching TRBD2. The CDR3 loop is CASNMGREVAQYF. The CDR3 coding sequence is TGTGCCAGCAATATGGGGCGGGAGGTGGCCCAGTACTTC.